A selection of T cell receptor beta chains follows, all from one sample in a study of PD-L1 blockade in urothelial cancer. Repertoires were generated with immunoSEQ multiplex PCR, while TCRdb's copy carries only in-frame clones and drops some. The sample lists tens of thousands of clones, 88% occurring once. The material sequenced was PBMCs, taken around atezolizumab (anti-PD-L1) treatment. The receptors come from a man between 60 and 75 years old with urothelial cancer. Both conserved end residues are part of each CDR3. D genes are given only for firm matches. A clone size is listed for some rows: how often the clone was seen (once, few, many), or a class if it is expanded.

cdr3_aa | cdr3_nt | d_call | clone_size | j_call | v_call
CASSLGSKTGQAFF | TGCGCCAGCAGCTTGGGGTCAAAGACAGGGCAGGCTTTCTTT | TRBD1 | - | TRBJ1-1 | TRBV5-1
CASINSLNTEAFF | TGTGCCAGCATCAACAGTCTGAACACTGAAGCTTTCTTT | - | - | TRBJ1-1 | TRBV6-5
CASSFGREIPKLFF | TGTGCCAGCAGCTTCGGCAGGGAAATTCCAAAACTGTTTTTT | - | - | TRBJ1-4 | TRBV7-9
CASRPGQGRIFTEAFF | TGTGCCAGCAGACCGGGACAGGGTCGAATTTTCACTGAAGCTTTCTTT | TRBD1 | - | TRBJ1-1 | TRBV11-2
CASSWYPPRQTRGYTF | TGTGCCAGCAGTTGGTACCCACCGAGACAGACGAGAGGCTACACCTTC | - | - | TRBJ1-2 | TRBV6-5
CASSSVTEFGIGYTF | TGCGCCAGCAGCTCCGTCACGGAGTTCGGGATTGGCTACACCTTC | - | - | TRBJ1-2 | TRBV5-1
CASSYFQQGGSGNTIYF | TGCGCCAGCAGCTACTTTCAACAGGGGGGGTCTGGAAACACCATATATTTT | TRBD1 | few | TRBJ1-3 | TRBV5-1
CASMRRQRHTEAFF | TGTGCCAGCATGAGGAGACAGAGACACACTGAAGCTTTCTTT | - | - | TRBJ1-1 | TRBV6-5
CASRGGASNTGELFF | TGTGCCAGTAGAGGGGGAGCTTCGAACACCGGGGAGCTGTTTTTT | - | - | TRBJ2-2 | TRBV19
CASSAPLSPDINTGELFF | TGTGCCAGCAGCGCCCCTCTTAGCCCGGACATTAACACCGGGGAGCTGTTTTTT | - | - | TRBJ2-2 | TRBV9
CASSLGTARETQYF | TGTGCCAGCAGTTTAGGGACAGCCCGAGAGACCCAGTACTTC | TRBD1 | - | TRBJ2-5 | TRBV28
CASSETSGTFEQYF | TGTGCCAGCAGTGAGACTAGCGGGACGTTCGAGCAGTACTTC | TRBD2 | - | TRBJ2-7 | TRBV2
CASSAVGQSNNYGYTF | TGTGCCAGCAGCGCCGTTGGACAGTCAAATAACTATGGCTACACCTTC | - | - | TRBJ1-2 | TRBV11-2
CASSSAGQGDTEAFF | TGTGCCAGCAGTTCCGCGGGACAGGGGGACACTGAAGCTTTCTTT | TRBD1 | - | TRBJ1-1 | TRBV28
CASSESLGGGYQTKNIQYF | TGTGCCAGCAGTGAATCACTCGGGGGGGGATACCAGACCAAAAACATTCAGTACTTC | TRBD2 | - | TRBJ2-4 | TRBV6-1